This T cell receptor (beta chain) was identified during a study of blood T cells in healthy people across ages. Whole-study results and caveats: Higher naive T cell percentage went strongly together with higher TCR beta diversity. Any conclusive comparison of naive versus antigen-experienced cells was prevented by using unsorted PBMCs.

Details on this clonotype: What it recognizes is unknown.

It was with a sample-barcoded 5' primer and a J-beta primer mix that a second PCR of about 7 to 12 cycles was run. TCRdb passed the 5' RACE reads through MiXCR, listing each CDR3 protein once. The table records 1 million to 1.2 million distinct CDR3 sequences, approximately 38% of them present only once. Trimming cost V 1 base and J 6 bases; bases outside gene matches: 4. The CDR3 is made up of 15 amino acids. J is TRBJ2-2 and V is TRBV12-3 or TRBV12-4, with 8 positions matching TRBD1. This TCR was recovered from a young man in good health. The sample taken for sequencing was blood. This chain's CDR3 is CASSLGQGFAGELFF. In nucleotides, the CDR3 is TGTGCCAGCAGTTTAGGACAGGGGTTTGCCGGGGAGCTGTTTTTT.